This TCR beta chain was sequenced for a study of T cell clonality in common variable immunodeficiency. General observations from the study: In common variable immunodeficiency, TCR beta chains reportedly carried fewer deletions and N-nucleotide insertions.

This clone appeared many times. Its target is not known. The CDR3 goes on 3 residues after the read ends, and that part is filled in from the germline J gene. The CDR3 runs 16 residues. J gave up 7 bases and V 5 bases, and 10 bases lay outside the gene matches. Looked up from germline, CDR1 is MNHEY and CDR2 is SVGEGT. The method was immunoSEQ multiplex PCR; TCRdb's version includes in-frame clones alone and lacks a portion of them. The data show 30,000 to 40,000 clones, with none appearing a single time. Diagnosis required reduced IgG, IgA and/or IgM with specific antibody deficiency. The gene calls are TRBV6-2 or TRBV6-3 and TRBJ2-1, with 11 bases fitting TRBD2. The sequenced sample consisted of peripheral blood mononuclear cells. The source of this sequence is a human donor with common variable immunodeficiency. The CDR3 here is CASSPPPSGGINEQFF. CDR3 DNA, as far as it was read: TGTGCCAGCAGTCCGCCGCCTAGCGGGGGGATAAATGAG.